This TCR beta chain was profiled in a study of blood T cells in healthy people across ages. Drawing of peripheral blood yielded roughly 10 milliliters from each donor. Isolated PBMCs totaled at least 7 million in each sample. The CDR3 extends over 16 amino acids. J was trimmed by 6 bases and V by 5 bases; bases with no gene match: 15. Germline values: CDR1 SGHRS, CDR2 YFSETQ. For the second PCR, which ran for roughly 6 to 12 cycles, a sample-barcoded 5' primer and a J-beta primer mix were used. Each CDR3 protein is one row after TCRdb ran MiXCR on the 5' RACE reads. Found here are about 1,400,000 distinct CDR3 sequences, 55% to 75% of them singletons; the top ten hold 6.5% to 8.5%.

The receptor was derived from a man younger than 35 in good health. The chain has TRBV5-1 and TRBJ2-3; 7 bases are a match to TRBD1. Sequences were obtained from blood. Here the CDR3 DNA reads TGCGCCAGCAGTCATTTCCAGGACAGGTCGTTGGATACGCAGTATTTT. Its translation is CASSHFQDRSLDTQYF.